The sequence of this T cell receptor beta chain was determined in a study of shared clonotypes between healthy human individuals. The study's findings and limits: Larger estimated richness was generally recorded for naive subsets relative to memory subsets. The authors expected sequencing depth to affect clonotype sharing among donors.

Remarks on this clone: Its specificity is unknown.

This was a deep-level run. Assay: immunoSEQ multiplex PCR; the TCRdb copy retains only in-frame clones and omits some. The sample yields roughly 2.4 million clones, under 97% seen once. This receptor was taken from a young man in good health. Sequencing input: naive CD4+ T cells sorted from blood. Subset specified: CD45RA+ positively selected.

The CDR3 DNA reads TGTGCCAGCAGTGAGTGGCCCAACTCCTACGAGCAGTACTTC. This encodes CASSEWPNSYEQYF. This sequence joins TRBV2 and TRBJ2-7, with D unclear. V dropped 3 bases and J dropped 0 bases, with 9 bases sitting between them. Per germline, CDR1 SNHLY and CDR2 FYNNEI. The CDR3 runs 14 residues.